A single sample is the source of the 17 T cell receptor beta chains below, sequenced in a study of blood T cell repertoires in COVID-19. Assay used: immunoSEQ multiplex PCR; TCRdb lists only in-frame clones, some missing. The table has 470,000 or so clones, 75% to 90% seen once. The specimen was peripheral blood. Source of these receptors: a human donor in a cohort sampled during active COVID-19.

The chain links TRBV6-5 to TRBJ1-5; D gene uncertain. The CDR3 runs to 13 residues. V was clipped by 7 bases and J by 11 bases, with 18 bases between them. In germline, CDR1 is MNHEY, CDR2 SVGAGI. CDR3 protein: CASTSTVPQAQHF. CDR3 sequence (DNA): TGTGCCAGCACTTCTACAGTCCCGCAGGCCCAGCATTTT.

The V and J genes are TRBV7-4 and TRBJ2-7, with D possibly matching TRBD1 (5 bases). Per germline, CDR1 SGHVT and CDR2 SQSDAQ. This CDR3 has 14 amino acids. V lost 1 base, J lost 3 bases, and 10 bases lay in between. The CDR3 DNA reads as TGTGCCAGCAGCTTAGGACAGCACGACTACGAGCAGTACTTC. Translating it yields CASSLGQHDYEQYF.

This sequence joins TRBV28 and TRBJ1-5, with 8 bases that match TRBD1. The CDR3 extends over 17 amino acids. V lost 8 bases to trimming and J lost 2 bases; unmatched junction nucleotides: 14. Looked up from germline, CDR1 is MDHEN and CDR2 is SYDVKM. The CDR3 here is CASADPDRVRRNQPQHF. CDR3 nucleotide sequence: TGTGCCAGCGCAGACCCGGACAGGGTAAGGCGCAATCAGCCCCAGCATTTT.

J is TRBJ1-2 and V is TRBV30, with TRBD1 identical over 7 bases. The CDR3 length is 13 residues. The J segment lost 6 bases and the V segment lost 0 bases, leaving 4 bases of the junction unmatched. CDR1 is GTSNPN, CDR2 SVGIG, per germline (reference sequence). CDR3 sequence reads: CAWSVGGADGYTF. In nucleotides, the CDR3 is TGTGCCTGGAGTGTAGGGGGCGCGGATGGCTACACCTTC.

CDR3 coding DNA: TGTGCCAGCAGCCCGGGGGGGGGCTATGGCTACACCTTC. It codes for CASSPGGGYGYTF. The gene calls are TRBV7-2 and TRBJ1-2, with D maybe TRBD1 (5 bases). The CDR3 is 13 amino acids. Per the germline V gene, CDR1 is SGHTA and CDR2 is FQGNSA. V was shortened by 5 bases and J by 4 bases, with 11 bases between the two germline ends.

This chain uses TRBV10-3 with TRBJ1-2; no clear D gene. Germline V gene data show CDR1 as ENHRY and CDR2 as SYGVKD. The CDR3 loop spans 12 amino acids. V was cut by 6 bases and J by 8 bases, with 13 bases left in between. CDR3 sequence (DNA): TGTGCCATCAGCCTTCGGGAGGAGGGCTACACCTTC. Protein product: CAISLREEGYTF.

This clone was seen a single time. The chain couples TRBV29-1 to TRBJ2-5, with TRBD2 matching 10 bases. The germline gives CDR1 SQVTM, CDR2 ANQGSEA. This CDR3 has 14 amino acids. The CDR3 DNA reads as TGCAGTCTAACAAGCGGGAGGGCCCGGGAGACCCAGTACTTC. Its protein product is CSLTSGRARETQYF.

The J gene is TRBJ2-2, the V gene TRBV7-2; D ambiguous. This CDR3 is 15 amino acids long. Per germline, CDR1 SGHTA and CDR2 FQGNSA. V gave up 3 bases and J gave up 3 bases, with 11 bases separating them. The CDR3, as DNA: TGTGCCAGCAGCTTTAGGCTAGTTGACACCGGGGAGCTGTTTTTT. Translated, it gives CASSFRLVDTGELFF.

CDR3 region: CASSSRTSGGPYSSYEQYF. The CDR3 DNA is TGTGCCAGCAGTTCCCGGACTAGCGGAGGCCCCTATAGCTCCTACGAGCAGTACTTC. The chain recombines TRBV6-2 or TRBV6-3 with TRBJ2-7, with TRBD2 matching over 10 bases. This CDR3 comprises 19 residues. V shed 4 bases, J shed 0 bases, and the junction held 15 bases outside the gene matches. Germline assignment: CDR1 MNHEY and CDR2 SVGEGT.

The chain recombines TRBV28 with TRBJ2-1; no reliable D call. Germline CDR1 is MDHEN and CDR2 is SYDVKM. Deletions cut 5 bases from V and 1 base from J, with 15 bases between. The CDR3 runs 16 residues. The CDR3, as DNA: TGTGCCAGCAGTCCGATGGCCCAGGTGTCCTACAATGAGCAGTTCTTC. Translated, it gives CASSPMAQVSYNEQFF.

V and J are TRBV3-1 (or the pseudogene TRBV3-2) and TRBJ2-1, with 8 nucleotides matching TRBD2. V shed 2 bases and J 4 bases; nucleotides not matched to a gene: 16. This CDR3 has 19 amino acids. CDR1 and CDR2 from the germline V gene are LGHDT and YNNKEL (reference sequence). The CDR3 nucleotides are TGTGCCAGCAGCCAACGTAATCGGGAGGGCCAAAATTATTACAATGAGCAGTTCTTC. Protein product: CASSQRNREGQNYYNEQFF.

The rearrangement links TRBV4-2 to TRBJ2-3, with unresolved D. The CDR3 extends over 18 amino acids. Trimming shortened V by 10 bases and J by 4 bases, and 30 bases separated the two germline ends. Germline V gives CDR1 LGHNA, CDR2 YNFKEQ. Written as DNA, the CDR3 is TGTGCCACCAATTCAAGGTCAATCCGGGTCCTGATTTCAGATACGCAGTATTTT. Protein: CATNSRSIRVLISDTQYF.

The rearrangement joins TRBV7-9 to TRBJ1-1; a possible D gene is TRBD1 (6 bases). Germline loops: CDR1 SEHNR, CDR2 FQNEAQ (reference sequence). V was pared by 10 bases and J by 3 bases, with 15 bases between. This CDR3 has 13 residues. CDR3: CATYKGTHTEAFF. The CDR3 DNA follows: TGTGCCACCTACAAGGGGACACACACTGAAGCTTTCTTT.

V usage is TRBV27 and J usage is TRBJ1-1; D not resolved. This CDR3 spans 15 amino acids. Germline V gene data show CDR1 as MNHEY and CDR2 as SMNVEV (reference sequence). Trimming pared 6 bases from V and 2 bases from J, leaving 16 bases between. CDR3 region: CASSMGRVLNTEAFF. The CDR3 nucleotides are TGTGCCAGCAGCATGGGGAGGGTTTTAAACACTGAAGCTTTCTTT.

V gene TRBV3-1 (or the pseudogene TRBV3-2) combines with J gene TRBJ1-2; 12 nucleotides line up with TRBD1. After removal of 4 bases from V and 13 bases from J, the junction contained 16 bases not matched to a gene. This CDR3 region has 16 residues. Per germline, CDR1 LGHDT and CDR2 YNNKEL (reference sequence). This CDR3 is CASSRGQGALSTPPTF. CDR3 bases: TGTGCCAGCAGCCGGGGACAGGGGGCCCTCAGCACCCCCCCCACCTTC.

The V call is TRBV5-1, the J call TRBJ1-2; 7 bases are a match to TRBD1. Trimming cost V 0 bases and J 6 bases; bases outside gene matches: 11. This CDR3 comprises 16 residues. Per germline, CDR1 SGHRS and CDR2 YFSETQ. The CDR3 DNA sequence: TGCGCCAGCAGCTTGGGGGGGGCCGACAGGGTGAATGGCTACACCTTC. Translation gives CASSLGGADRVNGYTF.

A remark on this clone: A junction boundary mismatches the germline segment, possibly from a read error. The rearrangement uses TRBV28 and TRBJ1-5; TRBD1 might be the D (5 bases). The CDR3 has 15 residues. Germline assignment: CDR1 MDHEN and CDR2 SYDVKM. CDR3 nucleotides: TGTGCCAGCAGCTCAGAAGGCCAGGGCAAACAGCCCCAGCATTTT. Residues: CASSSEGQGKQPQHF.